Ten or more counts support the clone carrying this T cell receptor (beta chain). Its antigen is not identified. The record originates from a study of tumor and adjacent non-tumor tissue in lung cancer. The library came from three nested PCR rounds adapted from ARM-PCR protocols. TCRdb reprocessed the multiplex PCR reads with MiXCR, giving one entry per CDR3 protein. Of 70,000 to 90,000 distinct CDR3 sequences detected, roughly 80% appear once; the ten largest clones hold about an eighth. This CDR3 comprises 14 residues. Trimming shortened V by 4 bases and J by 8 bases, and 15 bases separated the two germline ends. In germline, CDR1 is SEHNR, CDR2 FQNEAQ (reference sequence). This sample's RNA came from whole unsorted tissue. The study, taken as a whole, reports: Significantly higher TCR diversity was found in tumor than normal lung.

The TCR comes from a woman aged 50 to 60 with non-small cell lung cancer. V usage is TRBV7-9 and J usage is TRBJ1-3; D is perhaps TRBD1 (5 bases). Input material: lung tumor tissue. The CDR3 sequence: CASSWDYSGDTIYF. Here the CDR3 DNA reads TGTGCCAGCAGCTGGGACTATTCGGGGGACACCATATATTTT.